This T cell receptor (beta chain) emerged from a study of regulatory T cells in long-lasting Graves disease. On this clonotype: Antigen: not known.

Broader study findings: The study examined only peripheral blood, not thyroid tissue. TCR diversity in persistent Graves' patients was below that of newly diagnosed ones.

Documented time point: persistent/refractory GD, antithyroid drugs over 5 years with positive TRAb. The TCR library was prepared using RNA isolated from PBMCs. Patients were from an endocrinology department in Xi'an, China. Germline-derived CDR1 and CDR2 are LNHDA and SQIVND (reference sequence). This CDR3 is built from 16 residues. V lost 5 bases, J lost 3 bases, and 10 bases stayed unmatched. Arm-PCR with iRepertoire HTBI primers amplified the CDR3 regions for these TCR beta libraries. Under the authors' procedure: Identification of gene segments yielded more than 55 TRBV and about 14 TRBJ across samples. TCRdb reprocessed the multiplex PCR reads with MiXCR, giving one entry per CDR3 protein. The authors' filters were not applied to this entry. The table has over 450,000 distinct CDR3 sequences, roughly a fifth seen once.

The origin of this receptor is a female donor with Graves disease. This chain connects TRBV19 to TRBJ1-2; 9 bases match TRBD1. The sample here was peripheral blood mononuclear cells (PBMCs), taken when the disease was refractory, from a patient treated with antithyroid drugs. This CDR3 is CASSPSGTGIDYGYTF. Written as DNA, the CDR3 is TGTGCCAGTAGTCCTTCCGGGACAGGGATAGACTATGGCTACACCTTC.